A selection of T cell receptor beta chains follows, all from one sample in a study of control samples from healthy donors and cancer patients. TCRdb's copy holds only in-frame clones and misses some; the assay was immunoSEQ multiplex PCR. The table lists fewer than 110,000 clones, around nine tenths of them singletons. Specimen: blood. Receptor source: a man aged 25 to 40 in good health. CDR3s include the opening cysteine and the closing phenylalanine or tryptophan. The D gene is left open where the match is weak. Clone size is shown for a subset of rows, as once, few, many or a class of expanded clone.

v_call	clone_size	d_call	j_call	cdr3_nt	cdr3_aa
TRBV6-2/TRBV6-3	once	-	TRBJ2-3	TGTGCCAGCAGTTACTCACTAGCAGATACGCAGTATTTT	CASSYSLADTQYF
TRBV27	-	-	TRBJ1-4	TGTGCCAGCAGTTTATTCGCAGGGGCGTATGGAAAACTGTTTTTT	CASSLFAGAYGKLFF
TRBV6-2/TRBV6-3	-	TRBD1	TRBJ1-5	TGTGCCAGCAGTTTCAATCCGGGACAGGGCTTAATTAGCAATCAGCCCCAGCATTTT	CASSFNPGQGLISNQPQHF
TRBV6-5	-	-	TRBJ1-2	TGTGCCAGCACCGGCAGGGCTAACTATGGCTACACCTTC	CASTGRANYGYTF
TRBV3-1/TRBV3-2	-	-	TRBJ1-1	TGTGCCAGCAGCCACAGGACAGCGAACACTGAAGCTTTCTTT	CASSHRTANTEAFF
TRBV14	-	TRBD1	TRBJ2-1	TGTGCCAGCAGCTATTGGGGAAGACAGGGCCCCTACAATGAGCAGTTCTTC	CASSYWGRQGPYNEQFF
TRBV7-9	-	-	TRBJ1-1	TGTGCCAGCAGCTTAGACCCGGGACCTGAAGCTTTCTTT	CASSLDPGPEAFF
TRBV7-2	-	-	TRBJ1-5	TGTGCCAGCAGCAAGGGGAATCAGCCCCAGCATTTT	CASSKGNQPQHF
TRBV20-1	-	TRBD1	TRBJ1-2	TGCAGTGCTAGTGGGAGGGGGCAGTTC	CSASGRGQF
TRBV7-2	-	-	TRBJ1-2	TGTGCCAGCAACGACCGGACAGTCTATGGCTACACCTTC	CASNDRTVYGYTF
TRBV3-1/TRBV3-2	-	-	TRBJ1-2	TGTGCCAGCAGCCAAGCGCGACAGAATAACTATGGCTACACCTTC	CASSQARQNNYGYTF
TRBV27	-	-	TRBJ2-2	TGTGCCAGCAGTTTACAGGGATCCACCGGGGAGCTGTTTTTT	CASSLQGSTGELFF
TRBV6-5	-	TRBD1	TRBJ1-4	TGTGCCAGCAGGGGGACAGTCTGGGAAAAACTGTTTTTT	CASRGTVWEKLFF
TRBV13	-	-	TRBJ1-4	TGTGCCAGCAGCTCTCGGGGGAGGGGCGCAGCTAATGAAAAACTGTTTTTT	CASSSRGRGAANEKLFF
TRBV30	-	-	TRBJ1-5	TGTGCCTGGAGTGTAGACCATAGCAATCAGCCCCAGCATTTT	CAWSVDHSNQPQHF
TRBV28	-	-	TRBJ1-4	TGTGCCAGCAGTGTTAGGGGAGGGGGAAGTGAAAAACTGTTTTTT	CASSVRGGGSEKLFF
TRBV6-5	-	-	TRBJ1-1	TGTGCCAGCAGTCTATCACAGGGTGGCACTGAAGCTTTCTTT	CASSLSQGGTEAFF
TRBV29-1	few	-	TRBJ1-3	TGCAGCGTTGATAAGTGGAACACCATATATTTT	CSVDKWNTIYF
TRBV11-3	-	-	TRBJ2-1	TGTGCCAGCAGCGGGGACTCCTACAATGAGCAGTTCTTC	CASSGDSYNEQFF